The T cell receptor beta chain described here comes from a study of shared clonotypes between healthy human individuals. Data came from immunoSEQ multiplex PCR; TCRdb stores just in-frame clones and leaves some out. The sample holds some 1 million clones, approximately 70% seen once. The receptor's source is a man younger than 35 in good health. Sequencing was performed on memory CD4+ T cells sorted from blood. Subset given: CD45RA-negative fraction.

CDR3 nucleotides: TGTGCCAGCACCTCTGGCTCTGGCCCTGAAGCTTTCTTT. Protein sequence: CASTSGSGPEAFF. The V and J genes are TRBV7-8 and TRBJ1-1, with no clear D. V dropped 7 bases and J dropped 6 bases, with 15 bases sitting between them. The CDR3 loop spans 13 amino acids. Per the germline V gene, CDR1 is SGHVS and CDR2 is FQNEAQ.